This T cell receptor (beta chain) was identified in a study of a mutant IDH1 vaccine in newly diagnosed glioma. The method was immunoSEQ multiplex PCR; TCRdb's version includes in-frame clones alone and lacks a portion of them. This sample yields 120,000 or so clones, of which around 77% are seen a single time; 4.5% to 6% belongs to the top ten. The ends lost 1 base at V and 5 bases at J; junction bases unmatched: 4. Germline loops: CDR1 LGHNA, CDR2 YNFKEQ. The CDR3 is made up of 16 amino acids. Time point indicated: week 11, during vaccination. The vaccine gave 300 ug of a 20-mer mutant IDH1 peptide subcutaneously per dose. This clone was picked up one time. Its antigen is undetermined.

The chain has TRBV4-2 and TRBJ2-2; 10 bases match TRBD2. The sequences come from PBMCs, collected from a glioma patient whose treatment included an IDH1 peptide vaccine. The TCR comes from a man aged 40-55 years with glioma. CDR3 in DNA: TGTGCCAGCAGCCAAGGGGGTAGCGGGGGGACCGGGGAGCTGTTTTTT. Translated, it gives CASSQGGSGGTGELFF.